This entry lists 24 T cell receptor beta chains sequenced from one sample in a study of early T cells in non-severe SARS-CoV-2 infection. Each CDR3 protein gets one entry after TCRdb re-called the 5' RACE reads with MiXCR. The table lists approximately 20,000 distinct CDR3 sequences, about 5% of them singletons. The sequenced sample consisted of whole blood. The receptor set was obtained from an adult who was a healthcare worker with PCR-confirmed SARS-CoV-2 infection or an uninfected control (not recorded which).

In its sample, this clonotype was seen many times. The chain recombines TRBV11-2 with TRBJ2-1, with a possible D match to TRBD2 (6 bases). Trimming cost V 3 bases and J 2 bases, with 8 bases left between them. Germline lookup yields CDR1 SGHAT and CDR2 FQNNGV. The length of the CDR3 is 14 residues. The CDR3 reads CASSFGGTYNEQFF. CDR3 sequence (DNA): TGTGCCAGCAGCTTCGGCGGGACCTACAATGAGCAGTTCTTC. Variable domain in full (rest from reference TRBV11-2 and TRBJ2-1): EAGVAQSPRYKIIEKRQSVAFWCNPISGHATLYWYQQILGQGPKLLIQFQNNGVVDDSQLPKDRFSAERLKGVDSTLKIQPAKLEDSAVYLCASSFGGTYNEQFFGPGTRLTVL.

This clonotype was counted many times. The V call is TRBV7-2, the J call TRBJ2-3; 10 nucleotides agree with TRBD2. V lost 1 base and J lost 6; bases outside the gene matches: 10. CDR3 length: 17 residues. Germline CDR1 SGHTA, CDR2 FQGNSA. The CDR3 DNA is TGTGCCAGCAGCTTAGTTGTAGCGGGGGGCTTCCGGGATACGCAGTATTTT. Amino acids: CASSLVVAGGFRDTQYF.

This clonotype was counted ten times or more. This chain joins TRBV9 and TRBJ1-2, with unresolved D. Trimming stripped 3 bases from V and 8 bases from J, with 5 bases between. This CDR3 region has 10 residues. CDR1 is SGDLS and CDR2 is YYNGEE in the germline V gene. The CDR3 loop reads CASSGSGYTF. CDR3 nucleotide sequence: TGTGCCAGCAGCGGGAGCGGCTACACCTTC.

This clonotype was recorded many times. This chain's CDR3 is CASSSDRTMNTEAFF. CDR3 DNA sequence: TGTGCCAGCAGCTCGGACAGAACCATGAACACTGAAGCTTTCTTT. The V call is TRBV13, the J call TRBJ1-1, with D tentatively TRBD1 (6 bases). The length of the CDR3 is 15 residues. V was shortened by 4 bases and J by 0 bases, with 12 bases between the two germline ends. Germline assignment: CDR1 PRHDT and CDR2 FYEKMQ (reference sequence). Drawing the rest from reference TRBV13 and TRBJ1-1, the complete variable domain is AAGVIQSPRHLIKEKRETATLKCYPIPRHDTVYWYQQGPGQDPQFLISFYEKMQSDKGSIPDRFSAQQFSDYHSELNMSSLELGDSALYFCASSSDRTMNTEAFFGQGTRLTVV.

This clonotype has a count of ten or more. This sequence joins TRBV11-2 and TRBJ1-3; a weak D match, TRBD1 (5 bases). Germline CDR1 SGHAT, CDR2 FQNNGV. V was shortened by 5 bases and J by 1 base, with 9 bases between the two germline ends. The CDR3 runs to 14 residues. As DNA, the CDR3 is TGTGCCAGCAGCATTCAGGGTTCTGGAAACACCATATATTTT. This sequence encodes CASSIQGSGNTIYF.

This clonotype was observed a few times. V gene TRBV14 combines with J gene TRBJ1-1; D not resolved. Per the germline V gene, CDR1 is SGHDN and CDR2 is FVKESK. The CDR3 extends over 15 amino acids. The V gene lost 0 bases and the J gene lost 8 bases, with 16 bases spanning the gap. This chain's CDR3 is CASSQDRKTFREAFF. CDR3 DNA sequence: TGTGCCAGCAGCCAAGATCGGAAGACATTCCGGGAAGCTTTCTTT.

This clonotype has only a few counts. The chain links TRBV7-2 to TRBJ2-3; possibly TRBD2 for D (7 bases). Trimming removed 0 bases at V and 4 bases at J, with 11 bases between. Germline lookup yields CDR1 SGHTA and CDR2 FQGNSA. This CDR3 has 15 amino acids. The CDR3 DNA reads TGTGCCAGCAGCTTAGCTGCGGGGGCCGCAGATACGCAGTATTTT. Residues: CASSLAAGAADTQYF. The variable domain in full, with the rest retrieved from reference TRBV7-2 and TRBJ2-3, is GAGVSQSPSNKVTEKGKDVELRCDPISGHTALYWYRQSLGQGLEFLIYFQGNSAPDKSGLPSDRFSAERTGGSVSTLTIQRTQQEDSAVYLCASSLAAGAADTQYFGPGTRLTVL.

The sample holds many counts of this clonotype. The chain's CDR3 is CASSPPGQGRTGELFF. CDR3 DNA: TGTGCCAGCAGCCCGCCCGGACAGGGGCGGACCGGGGAGCTGTTTTTT. This rearrangement joins TRBV11-2 to TRBJ2-2; 9 bases line up with TRBD1. CDR3 length equals 16 residues. Germline values: CDR1 SGHAT, CDR2 FQNNGV. V was pared by 5 bases and J by 5 bases, with 9 bases of the junction left unmatched. Drawing the rest from reference TRBV11-2 and TRBJ2-2, the complete variable domain is EAGVAQSPRYKIIEKRQSVAFWCNPISGHATLYWYQQILGQGPKLLIQFQNNGVVDDSQLPKDRFSAERLKGVDSTLKIQPAKLEDSAVYLCASSPPGQGRTGELFFGEGSRLTVL.

This chain joins TRBV7-9 and TRBJ2-2, with TRBD2 as a possible D gene (6 bases). V gave up 7 bases and J gave up 4 bases, with 7 bases separating them. Per germline, CDR1 SEHNR and CDR2 FQNEAQ (reference sequence). The CDR3 sequence is 12 residues long. In nucleotides, the CDR3 is TGTGCCAGCACTAGCGCCACCGGGGAGCTGTTTTTT. It specifies CASTSATGELFF.

Ten or more counts support this clonotype. The genes are TRBV28 and TRBJ1-5; D remains unclear. The germline CDR1 and CDR2 sequences are MDHEN and SYDVKM. The V end lost 2 bases, the J end lost 1 base, and 3 bases lay between the germline ends. CDR3 size: 13 residues. CDR3 sequence: CASSLNSNQPQHF. CDR3 DNA: TGTGCCAGCAGTTTAAACAGCAATCAGCCCCAGCATTTT.

This clonotype was seen repeatedly, ten times or more. The rearrangement uses TRBV7-2 and TRBJ2-3, with D unclear. Trimming removed 2 bases from V and 4 bases from J, with 7 bases in between. The CDR3 loop spans 13 amino acids. The V gene's germline CDR1 is SGHTA and CDR2 FQGNSA. CDR3 nucleotide sequence: TGTGCCAGCAGCTTAAGGGTGCCAGATACGCAGTATTTT. As protein: CASSLRVPDTQYF.

By sample share, this clonotype is medium-sized. V and J are TRBV3-1 and TRBJ2-3; 10 bases map to TRBD2. This CDR3 comprises 18 residues. V dropped 0 bases and J dropped 1; count of bases not matched to a gene: 7. Germline loops: CDR1 LGHDT, CDR2 YNNKEL (reference sequence). CDR3 coding DNA: TGTGCCAGCAGCCAAGAGCCTAGCGGGGGATCGGGCACAGATACGCAGTATTTT. Protein sequence: CASSQEPSGGSGTDTQYF.

There are many counts of this clonotype. This chain links TRBV20-1 with TRBJ1-2; no clear D. V shed 3 bases and J shed 2 bases, with 4 bases lying between them. The germline gives CDR1 DFQATT, CDR2 SNEGSKA (reference sequence). The CDR3 runs to 11 residues. The CDR3 region has the DNA TGCAGTGCTAGTTCGAACTATGGCTACACCTTC. Amino acids: CSASSNYGYTF.

The J gene is TRBJ1-1, the V gene TRBV6-5; perhaps TRBD1 as D (6 bases). The CDR3 runs 14 residues. Germline CDR1 reads MNHEY; CDR2 reads SVGAGI. The ends were cut back, 6 bases at V and 4 bases at J, with 15 bases in the middle. The CDR3 DNA is TGTGCCAGCAGGGAAACCGGGACAACCACTGAAGCTTTCTTT. Translating gives CASRETGTTTEAFF.

In its sample, this clonotype was seen many times. The chain couples TRBV3-1 to TRBJ2-7; D possibly corresponds to TRBD1 (6 bases). This CDR3 has 13 amino acids. Trimming removed 1 base at V and 6 bases at J, with 10 bases between. Germline V gene sequence: CDR1 LGHDT, CDR2 YNNKEL (reference sequence). The CDR3 is CASSQVRGFEQYF. In DNA, the CDR3 is TGTGCCAGCAGCCAAGTCAGGGGATTCGAGCAGTACTTC.

In this sample, this clonotype turned up a few times. J is TRBJ2-1 and V is TRBV7-7; possibly TRBD2 for D (6 bases). There are 12 residues in the CDR3. The germline V gene has CDR1 SSHAT and CDR2 FNYEAQ (reference sequence). The CDR3 DNA is TGTGCTATCCGGGACTTATCCAATGAGCAGTTCTTC. Amino acid sequence: CAIRDLSNEQFF. Full variable domain (remainder filled in from reference TRBV7-7 and TRBJ2-1): GAGVSQSPRYKVTKRGQDVTLRCDPISSHATLYWYQQALGQGPEFLTYFNYEAQPDKSGLPSDRFSAERPEGSISTLTIQRTEQRDSAMYRCAIRDLSNEQFFGPGTRLTVL.

By its share, this clonotype is medium-sized. The chain employs TRBV20-1 and TRBJ2-7; D is perhaps TRBD2 (5 bases). Germline lookup yields CDR1 DFQATT and CDR2 SNEGSKA (reference sequence). The CDR3 is 13 residues long. V lost 6 bases, J lost 0 bases, and 12 bases lay in between. The CDR3 nucleotides are TGCAGTGCACGGACTGGATACTCCTACGAGCAGTACTTC. Protein: CSARTGYSYEQYF.

The V and J genes are TRBV18 and TRBJ2-1, with D possibly being TRBD2 (6 bases). The ends were cut back, 3 bases at V and 0 bases at J, with 9 bases in the middle. The CDR3 runs to 15 residues. Germline values: CDR1 KGHSH, CDR2 LQKENI. DNA for the CDR3: TGTGCCAGCTCACCTGAGCGGGCCTCCTACAATGAGCAGTTCTTC. Protein sequence: CASSPERASYNEQFF.

Many counts were recorded for this clonotype. This rearrangement joins TRBV4-1 to TRBJ1-2; tentative D call: TRBD1 (6 bases). Germline V gene sequence: CDR1 MGHRA, CDR2 YSYEKL. V gave up 2 bases and J gave up 5 bases, with 15 bases separating them. This CDR3 contains 15 residues. The CDR3 is CASSQPDRQGYGYTF. Written as DNA, the CDR3 is TGCGCCAGCAGCCAACCCGACAGGCAAGGATATGGCTACACCTTC.

The chain combines TRBV20-1 with TRBJ2-1, with TRBD2 identical over 10 bases. The germline V gene encodes CDR1 DFQATT and CDR2 SNEGSKA (reference sequence). CDR3 length: 15 residues. Trimming took 4 bases from V and 2 from J; bases not matched to a gene: 5. Here the CDR3 reads CSAKGLAWPYNEQFF. The CDR3 DNA sequence: TGCAGTGCTAAGGGACTAGCGTGGCCCTACAATGAGCAGTTCTTC.

This clonotype has a count of ten or more. The V and J genes are TRBV11-2 and TRBJ2-5; 9 bases align to TRBD1. The CDR3 sequence is 16 residues long. J was trimmed by 4 bases and V by 9 bases; bases with no gene match: 15. Germline loops: CDR1 SGHAT, CDR2 FQNNGV. This CDR3 reads CASSKPGTGRGETQYF. The CDR3 DNA is TGTGCCAGTAGCAAGCCCGGGACAGGGAGAGGAGAGACCCAGTACTTC.

This clonotype was detected many times. DNA for the CDR3: TGTGCCAGCAGCTTGGACCGTTGGGAGCAGTACTTC. Translating gives CASSLDRWEQYF. The V call is TRBV5-6, the J call TRBJ2-7, with D unclear. Trimming shortened V by 0 bases and J by 7 bases, and 8 bases separated the two germline ends. Per the germline V gene, CDR1 is SGHDT and CDR2 is YYEEEE. The length of the CDR3 is 12 residues.

This clonotype showed up just a few times. J is TRBJ1-2 and V is TRBV6-2 or TRBV6-3; D is ambiguous. V gave up 5 bases and J gave up 2 bases, with 15 bases separating them. This CDR3 spans 15 amino acids. Germline V gene lookup returns CDR1 MNHEY and CDR2 SVGEGT. CDR3 amino acids: CASSPSGRPNYGYTF. CDR3 in DNA: TGTGCCAGCAGTCCATCCGGACGGCCCAACTATGGCTACACCTTC.

The V and J genes are TRBV7-2 and TRBJ1-1; no firm D call. This CDR3 region has 15 residues. The germline V and J ends were trimmed by 1 base and 2 bases, with 11 bases remaining between them. Germline CDR1 SGHTA, CDR2 FQGNSA. This CDR3 is CASSLDSAFNTEAFF. The CDR3 coding sequence is TGTGCCAGCAGCTTAGATTCGGCATTCAACACTGAAGCTTTCTTT. The variable domain in full, with the rest retrieved from reference TRBV7-2 and TRBJ1-1, is GAGVSQSPSNKVTEKGKDVELRCDPISGHTALYWYRQSLGQGLEFLIYFQGNSAPDKSGLPSDRFSAERTGGSVSTLTIQRTQQEDSAVYLCASSLDSAFNTEAFFGQGTRLTVV.